This T cell receptor beta chain was captured in a study of blood T cell repertoires in COVID-19. The CDR3 extends over 14 amino acids. Trimming took 2 bases from V and 4 from J, leaving 12 bases between them. CDR1 MNHEY and CDR2 SVGAGI come from the germline V gene. With respect to this clone: The sample holds other DNA sequences that translate to the same CDR3.

Using immunoSEQ multiplex PCR, the repertoire was profiled, and TCRdb retains in-frame clones only, with some absent. Found here are 52,000 or so clones, about 79% of them singletons; the top ten hold 4.9%. The J gene is TRBJ2-7, the V gene TRBV6-5; tentatively, D is TRBD1 (6 bases). Specimen: peripheral blood. The receptor was derived from a human donor in a cohort sampled during active COVID-19. Here the CDR3 DNA reads TGTGCCAGCAGTTACGATGGGGGCCGTTACGAGCAGTACTTC. Its protein product is CASSYDGGRYEQYF.